This record covers a single T cell receptor (beta chain). This entry is derived from a study of blood T cell repertoires in COVID-19. Study context: Researchers got acute and convalescent COVID-19 samples from the United States, Italy and Spain.

Repertoires were generated with immunoSEQ multiplex PCR, while TCRdb's copy carries only in-frame clones and drops some. Among 40,000 to 45,000 clones listed, approximately 90% were seen once. The CDR3 runs to 14 residues. From germline, CDR1 is MNHNY and CDR2 SVGAGI (reference sequence). V was clipped by 0 bases and J by 3 bases, with 8 bases between them. The sample taken for sequencing was peripheral blood. The clonotype originates from a human donor in a cohort sampled during active COVID-19. The V gene is TRBV6-6, the J gene TRBJ2-5; weak D call: TRBD1 (6 bases). CDR3: CASSYSNREETQYF. The CDR3 nucleotides read TGTGCCAGCAGTTACTCGAACAGGGAAGAGACCCAGTACTTC.